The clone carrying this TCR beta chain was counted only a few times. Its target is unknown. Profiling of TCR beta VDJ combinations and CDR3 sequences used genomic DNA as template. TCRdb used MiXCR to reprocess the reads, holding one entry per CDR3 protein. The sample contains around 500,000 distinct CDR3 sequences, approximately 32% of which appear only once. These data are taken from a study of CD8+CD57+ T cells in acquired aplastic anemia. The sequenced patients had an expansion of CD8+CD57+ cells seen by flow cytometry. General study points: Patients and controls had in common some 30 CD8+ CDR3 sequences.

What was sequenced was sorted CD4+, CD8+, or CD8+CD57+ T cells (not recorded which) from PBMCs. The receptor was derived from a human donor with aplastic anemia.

Here the CDR3 reads CASGGGRTNYGYTF. In nucleotides, the CDR3 is TGTGCCAGCGGCGGGGGCAGGACAAACTATGGCTACACCTTC. The chain uses TRBV12-3 or TRBV12-4 and TRBJ1-2; TRBD1 might be the D (6 bases). The CDR3 has 14 amino acids. V was pared by 8 bases and J by 2 bases, with 15 bases between.